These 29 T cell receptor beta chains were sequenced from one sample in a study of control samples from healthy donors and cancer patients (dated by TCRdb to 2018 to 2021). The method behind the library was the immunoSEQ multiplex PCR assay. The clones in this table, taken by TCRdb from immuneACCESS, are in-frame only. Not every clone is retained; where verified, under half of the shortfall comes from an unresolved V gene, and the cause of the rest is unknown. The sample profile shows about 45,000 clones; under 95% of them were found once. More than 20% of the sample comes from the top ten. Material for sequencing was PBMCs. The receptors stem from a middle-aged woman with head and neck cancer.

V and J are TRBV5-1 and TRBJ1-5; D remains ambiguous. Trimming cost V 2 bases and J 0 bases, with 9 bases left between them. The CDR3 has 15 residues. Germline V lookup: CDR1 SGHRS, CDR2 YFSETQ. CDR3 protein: CASSLGGYSNQPQHF. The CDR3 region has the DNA TGCGCCAGCAGCTTAGGCGGTTATAGCAATCAGCCCCAGCATTTT.

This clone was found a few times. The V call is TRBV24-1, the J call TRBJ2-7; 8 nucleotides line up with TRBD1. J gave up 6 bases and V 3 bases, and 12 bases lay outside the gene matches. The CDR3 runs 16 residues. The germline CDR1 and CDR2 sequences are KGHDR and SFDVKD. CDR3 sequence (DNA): TGTGCCACCAGTGATCGGCCGGGACAGGACACGGGCGAGCAGTACTTC. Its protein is CATSDRPGQDTGEQYF.

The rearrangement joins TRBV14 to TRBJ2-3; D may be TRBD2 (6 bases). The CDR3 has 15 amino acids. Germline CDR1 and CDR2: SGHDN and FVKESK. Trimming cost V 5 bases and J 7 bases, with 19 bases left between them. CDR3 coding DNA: TGTGCCAGCAGCACCCGACTAGGATTGGTCTATACGCAGTATTTT. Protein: CASSTRLGLVYTQYF.

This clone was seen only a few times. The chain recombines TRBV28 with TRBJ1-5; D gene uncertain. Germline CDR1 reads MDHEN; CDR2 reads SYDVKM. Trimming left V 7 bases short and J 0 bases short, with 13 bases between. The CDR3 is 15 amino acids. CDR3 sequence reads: CASTLDLYSNQPQHF. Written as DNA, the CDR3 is TGTGCCAGCACCCTGGATCTTTATAGCAATCAGCCCCAGCATTTT.

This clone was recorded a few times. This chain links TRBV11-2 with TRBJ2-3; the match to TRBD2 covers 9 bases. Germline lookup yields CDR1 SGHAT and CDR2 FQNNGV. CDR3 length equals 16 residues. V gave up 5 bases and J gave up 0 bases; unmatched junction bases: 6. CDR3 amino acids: CASSRRTSVSTDTQYF. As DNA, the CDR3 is TGTGCCAGCAGCCGAAGGACTAGCGTTAGCACAGATACGCAGTATTTT. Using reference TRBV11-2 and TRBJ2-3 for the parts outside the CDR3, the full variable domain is EAGVAQSPRYKIIEKRQSVAFWCNPISGHATLYWYQQILGQGPKLLIQFQNNGVVDDSQLPKDRFSAERLKGVDSTLKIQPAKLEDSAVYLCASSRRTSVSTDTQYFGPGTRLTVL.

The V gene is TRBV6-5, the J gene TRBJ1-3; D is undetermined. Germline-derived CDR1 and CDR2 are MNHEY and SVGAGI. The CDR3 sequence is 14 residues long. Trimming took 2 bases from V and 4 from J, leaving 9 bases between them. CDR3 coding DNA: TGTGCCAGCAGTTACGGCAAATCAGGAAACACCATATATTTT. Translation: CASSYGKSGNTIYF.

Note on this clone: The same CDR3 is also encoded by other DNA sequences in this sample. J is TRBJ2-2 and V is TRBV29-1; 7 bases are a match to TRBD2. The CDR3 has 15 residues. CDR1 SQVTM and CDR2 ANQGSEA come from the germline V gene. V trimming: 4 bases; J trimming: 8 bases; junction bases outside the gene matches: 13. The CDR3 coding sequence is TGCAGCGTTGTTAGAGTTTCGGGGGGTCCGGGGGAGCTGTTTTTT. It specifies CSVVRVSGGPGELFF.

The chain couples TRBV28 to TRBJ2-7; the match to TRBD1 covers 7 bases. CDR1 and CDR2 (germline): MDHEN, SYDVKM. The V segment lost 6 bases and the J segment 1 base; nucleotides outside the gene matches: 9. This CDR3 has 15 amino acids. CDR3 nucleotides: TGTGCCAGCAGCACCCGGACAGGTCGATCCTACGAGCAGTACTTC. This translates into CASSTRTGRSYEQYF.

For the CDR3, the DNA is TGTGCCAGCAGCGGCCTCCGGGACAGGGACGCTTTCTTT. This translates into CASSGLRDRDAFF. V is TRBV5-4 and J is TRBJ1-1; 9 bases agree with TRBD1. From germline, CDR1 is SGHNT and CDR2 YYREEE (reference sequence). Germline trimming cut 4 bases from V and 11 bases from J; bases unmatched to any gene: 9. The CDR3 sequence is 13 residues long.

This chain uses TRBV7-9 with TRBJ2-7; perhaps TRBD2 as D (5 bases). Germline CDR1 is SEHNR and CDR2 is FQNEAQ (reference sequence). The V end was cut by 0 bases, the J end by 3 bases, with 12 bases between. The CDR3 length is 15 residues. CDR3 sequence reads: CASSLAEGSYYEQYF. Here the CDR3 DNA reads TGTGCCAGCAGCTTAGCTGAGGGATCTTACTACGAGCAGTACTTC.

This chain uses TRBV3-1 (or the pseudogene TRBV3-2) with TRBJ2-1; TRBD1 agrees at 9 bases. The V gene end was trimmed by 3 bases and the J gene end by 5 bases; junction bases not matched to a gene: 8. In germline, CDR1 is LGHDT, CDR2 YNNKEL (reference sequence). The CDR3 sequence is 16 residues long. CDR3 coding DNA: TGTGCCAGCAGCCACACCGGGACAGGGTACGACAATGAGCAGTTCTTC. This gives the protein CASSHTGTGYDNEQFF.

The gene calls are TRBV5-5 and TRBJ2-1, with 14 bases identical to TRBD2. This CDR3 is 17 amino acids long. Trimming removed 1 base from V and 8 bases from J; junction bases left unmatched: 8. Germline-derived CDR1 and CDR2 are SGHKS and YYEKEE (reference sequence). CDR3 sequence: CASSLTPGLAGDHEQFF. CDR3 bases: TGTGCCAGCAGCTTGACCCCGGGACTAGCGGGAGATCATGAGCAGTTCTTC.

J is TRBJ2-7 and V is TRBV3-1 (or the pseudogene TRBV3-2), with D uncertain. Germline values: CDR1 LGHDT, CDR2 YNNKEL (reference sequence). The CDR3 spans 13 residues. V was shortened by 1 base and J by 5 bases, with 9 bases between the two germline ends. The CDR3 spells CASSQGGLNEQYF. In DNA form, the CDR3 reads TGTGCCAGCAGCCAAGGGGGTTTGAACGAGCAGTACTTC.

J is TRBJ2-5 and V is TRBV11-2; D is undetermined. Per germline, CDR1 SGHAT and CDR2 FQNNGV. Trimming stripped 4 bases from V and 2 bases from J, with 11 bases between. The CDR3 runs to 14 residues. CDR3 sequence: CASSSSGLQETQYF. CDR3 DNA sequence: TGTGCCAGCAGCTCGTCGGGCCTTCAAGAGACCCAGTACTTC.

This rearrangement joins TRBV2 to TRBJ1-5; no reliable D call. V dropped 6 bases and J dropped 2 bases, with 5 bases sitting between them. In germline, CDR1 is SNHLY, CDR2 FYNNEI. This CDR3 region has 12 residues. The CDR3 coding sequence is TGTGCCAGCAGGGTTGGCAATCAGCCCCAGCATTTT. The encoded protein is CASRVGNQPQHF.

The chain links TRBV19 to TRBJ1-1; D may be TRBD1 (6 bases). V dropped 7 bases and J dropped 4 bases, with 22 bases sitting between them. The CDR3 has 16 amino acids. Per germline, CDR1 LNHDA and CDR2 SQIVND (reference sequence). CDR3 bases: TGTGCCAGTATCGTAGGGGGATGGGGGGCCGGCACTGAAGCTTTCTTT. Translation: CASIVGGWGAGTEAFF.

The CDR3 region has the DNA TGTGCCAGTAGCCTTCCCGAGGGGCGGAATGAGCAGTTCTTC. Translating gives CASSLPEGRNEQFF. The chain employs TRBV19 and TRBJ2-1; D may match TRBD1 or TRBD2 (5 bases each). Per the germline V gene, CDR1 is LNHDA and CDR2 is SQIVND (reference sequence). There are 14 residues in the CDR3. Trimming cost V 6 bases and J 7 bases, with 16 bases left between them.

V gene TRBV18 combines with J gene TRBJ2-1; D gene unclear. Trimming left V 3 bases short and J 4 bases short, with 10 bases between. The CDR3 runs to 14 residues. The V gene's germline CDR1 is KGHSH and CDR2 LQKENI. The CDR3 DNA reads TGTGCCAGCTCACCGAGCTTGCAGTACAATGAGCAGTTCTTC. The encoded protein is CASSPSLQYNEQFF. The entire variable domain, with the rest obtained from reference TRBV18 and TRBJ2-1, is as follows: NAGVMQNPRHLVRRRGQEARLRCSPMKGHSHVYWYRQLPEEGLKFMVYLQKENIIDESGMPKERFSAEFPKEGPSILRIQQVVRGDSAAYFCASSPSLQYNEQFFGPGTRLTVL.

This chain's CDR3 is CASSLVGGSNSPLHF. In nucleotides, the CDR3 is TGTGCCAGCAGCTTAGTTGGGGGAAGTAATTCACCCCTCCACTTT. V is TRBV7-9 and J is TRBJ1-6; a possible D gene is TRBD1 (5 bases). The V end was cut by 1 base, the J end by 6 bases, with 10 bases between. CDR3 size: 15 residues. Germline lookup yields CDR1 SEHNR and CDR2 FQNEAQ (reference sequence). Supplemented by reference TRBV7-9 and TRBJ1-6, the full variable domain reads DTGVSQNPRHKITKRGQNVTFRCDPISEHNRLYWYRQTLGQGPEFLTYFQNEAQLEKSRLLSDRFSAERPKGSFSTLEIQRTEQGDSAMYLCASSLVGGSNSPLHFGNGTRLTVT.

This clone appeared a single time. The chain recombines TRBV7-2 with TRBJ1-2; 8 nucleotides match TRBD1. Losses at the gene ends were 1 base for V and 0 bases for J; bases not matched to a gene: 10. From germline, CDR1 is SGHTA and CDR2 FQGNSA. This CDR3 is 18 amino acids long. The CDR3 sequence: CASSLGGTGPAANYGYTF. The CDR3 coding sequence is TGTGCCAGCAGCTTAGGTGGGACAGGTCCTGCAGCTAACTATGGCTACACCTTC.

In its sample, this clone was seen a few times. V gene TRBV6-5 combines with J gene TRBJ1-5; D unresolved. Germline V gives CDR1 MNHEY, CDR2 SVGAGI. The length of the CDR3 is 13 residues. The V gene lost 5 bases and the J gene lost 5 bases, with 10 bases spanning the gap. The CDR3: CASSQRVDQPQHF. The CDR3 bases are TGTGCCAGCAGTCAAAGGGTGGATCAGCCCCAGCATTTT.

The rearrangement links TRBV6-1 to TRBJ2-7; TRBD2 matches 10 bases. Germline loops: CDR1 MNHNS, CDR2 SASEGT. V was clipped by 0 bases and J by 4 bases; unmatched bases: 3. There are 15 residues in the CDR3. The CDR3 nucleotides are TGTGCCAGCAGTGAAGCAAGCGGGGGGGTGTACGAGCAGTACTTC. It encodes CASSEASGGVYEQYF.

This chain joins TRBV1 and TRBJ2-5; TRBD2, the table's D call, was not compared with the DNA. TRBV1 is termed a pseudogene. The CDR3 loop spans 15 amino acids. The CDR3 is CTSSHLAGEKETQYF. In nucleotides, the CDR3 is TGCACCAGCAGCCACCTAGCGGGGGAAAAAGAGACCCAGTACTTC.

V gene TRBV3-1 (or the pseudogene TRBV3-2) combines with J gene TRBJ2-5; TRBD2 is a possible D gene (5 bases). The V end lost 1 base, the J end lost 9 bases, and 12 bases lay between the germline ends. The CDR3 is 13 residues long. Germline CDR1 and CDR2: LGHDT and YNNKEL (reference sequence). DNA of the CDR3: TGTGCCAGCAGCCAAGCTCCTGAGGGTCCCCAGTACTTC. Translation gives CASSQAPEGPQYF.

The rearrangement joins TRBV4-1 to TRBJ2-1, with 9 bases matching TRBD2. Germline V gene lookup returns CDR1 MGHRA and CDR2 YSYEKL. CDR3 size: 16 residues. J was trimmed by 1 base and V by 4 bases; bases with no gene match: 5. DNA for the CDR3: TGCGCCAGCAGCCTCATAGCGGGAGCGTCCTACAATGAGCAGTTCTTC. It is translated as CASSLIAGASYNEQFF.

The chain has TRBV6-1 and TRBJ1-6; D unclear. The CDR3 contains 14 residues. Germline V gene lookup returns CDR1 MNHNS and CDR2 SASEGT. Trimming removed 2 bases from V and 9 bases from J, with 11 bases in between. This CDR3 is CASSEPGMGSPLHF. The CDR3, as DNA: TGTGCCAGCAGTGAACCAGGTATGGGTTCACCCCTCCACTTT.

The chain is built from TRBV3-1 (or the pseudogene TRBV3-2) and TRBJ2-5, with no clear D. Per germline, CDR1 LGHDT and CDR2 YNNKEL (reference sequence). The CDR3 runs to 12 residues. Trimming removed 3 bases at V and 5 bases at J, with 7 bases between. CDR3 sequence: CASSHTSETQYF. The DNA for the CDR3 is TGTGCCAGCAGCCATACGTCCGAGACCCAGTACTTC.

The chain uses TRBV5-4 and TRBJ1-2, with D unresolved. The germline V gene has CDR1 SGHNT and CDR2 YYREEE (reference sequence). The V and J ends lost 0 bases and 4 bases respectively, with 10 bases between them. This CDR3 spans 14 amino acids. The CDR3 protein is CASSLEGRSYGYTF. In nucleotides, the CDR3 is TGTGCCAGCAGCTTGGAAGGGAGGTCCTATGGCTACACCTTC.

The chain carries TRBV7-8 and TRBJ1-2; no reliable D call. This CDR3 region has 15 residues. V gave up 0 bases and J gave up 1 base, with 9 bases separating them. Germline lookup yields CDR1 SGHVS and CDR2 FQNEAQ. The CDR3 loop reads CASSLAEGGNYGYTF. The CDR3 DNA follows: TGTGCCAGCAGCTTAGCGGAGGGAGGTAACTATGGCTACACCTTC.